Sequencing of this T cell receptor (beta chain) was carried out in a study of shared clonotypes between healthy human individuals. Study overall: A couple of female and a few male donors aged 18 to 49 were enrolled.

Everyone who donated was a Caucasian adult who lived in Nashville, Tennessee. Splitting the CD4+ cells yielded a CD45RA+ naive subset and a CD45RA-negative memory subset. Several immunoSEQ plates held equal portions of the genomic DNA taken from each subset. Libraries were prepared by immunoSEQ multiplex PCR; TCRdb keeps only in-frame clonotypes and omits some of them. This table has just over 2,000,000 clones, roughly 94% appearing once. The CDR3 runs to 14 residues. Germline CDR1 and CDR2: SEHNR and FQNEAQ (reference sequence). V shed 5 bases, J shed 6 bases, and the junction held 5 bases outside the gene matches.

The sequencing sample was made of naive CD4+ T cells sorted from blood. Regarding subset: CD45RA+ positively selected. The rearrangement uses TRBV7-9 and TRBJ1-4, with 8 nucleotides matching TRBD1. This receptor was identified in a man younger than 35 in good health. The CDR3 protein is CASSIPGQDEKLFF. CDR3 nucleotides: TGTGCCAGCAGCATCCCGGGACAGGATGAAAAACTGTTTTTT.